A selection of T cell receptor beta chains follows, all from one sample in a study of a mutant IDH1 vaccine in newly diagnosed glioma. TCRdb keeps only in-frame clones here, not all; method: immunoSEQ multiplex PCR. The table shows around 56,000 clones, with more than 85% occurring only once. Sequenced material: PBMCs, taken from a glioma patient treated with radiotherapy, temozolomide or both. The receptors come from a middle-aged man with glioma. The CDR3 runs from the conserved cysteine through the conserved F or W. Each record gives: J gene, D gene, V gene, CDR3 protein, CDR3 DNA. D genes are given only for firm matches.

j_gene: TRBJ2-3
d_gene: .
v_gene: TRBV27
CDR3aa: CASSFLGSPPDTQYF
CDR3nt: TGTGCCAGCAGTTTTTTGGGTTCTCCCCCAGATACGCAGTATTTT

j_gene: TRBJ2-7
d_gene: .
v_gene: TRBV28
CDR3aa: CASSPWGRLSSYEQYF
CDR3nt: TGTGCCAGCAGCCCATGGGGGAGGCTCAGCTCCTACGAGCAGTACTTC

j_gene: TRBJ2-7
d_gene: TRBD1
v_gene: TRBV29-1
CDR3aa: CSVPLRGTGSSYEQYF
CDR3nt: TGCAGCGTCCCCCTCAGGGGGACAGGGAGCTCCTACGAGCAGTACTTC

j_gene: TRBJ2-5
d_gene: TRBD2
v_gene: TRBV11-2
CDR3aa: CASSLLAGGETQYF
CDR3nt: TGTGCCAGCAGCTTATTAGCGGGGGGTGAGACCCAGTACTTC

j_gene: TRBJ2-7
d_gene: .
v_gene: TRBV15
CDR3aa: CATSSHTSYEQYF
CDR3nt: TGTGCCACCAGCTCCCACACTTCCTACGAGCAGTACTTC

j_gene: TRBJ2-7
d_gene: .
v_gene: TRBV5-4
CDR3aa: CASSLAEGKVEQYF
CDR3nt: TGTGCCAGCAGCTTGGCCGAGGGAAAGGTCGAGCAGTACTTC

j_gene: TRBJ1-4
d_gene: .
v_gene: TRBV4-2
CDR3aa: CASSQDRGGAFEKLFF
CDR3nt: TGTGCCAGCAGCCAAGATCGAGGTGGGGCTTTCGAAAAACTGTTTTTT

j_gene: TRBJ2-4
d_gene: TRBD2
v_gene: TRBV5-4
CDR3aa: CASSGTGGGGNIQYF
CDR3nt: TGTGCCAGCAGCGGGACGGGAGGGGGGGGGAACATTCAGTACTTC

j_gene: TRBJ2-4
d_gene: .
v_gene: TRBV6-5
CDR3aa: CASSYSLRGAKNIQYF
CDR3nt: TGTGCCAGCAGTTACTCGTTACGGGGGGCCAAAAACATTCAGTACTTC

j_gene: TRBJ1-2
d_gene: .
v_gene: TRBV5-1
CDR3aa: CASSLEAGLRGYTF
CDR3nt: TGCGCCAGCAGCTTGGAAGCAGGGCTGAGGGGCTACACCTTC

j_gene: TRBJ1-5
d_gene: .
v_gene: TRBV19
CDR3aa: CASRASNQPQHF
CDR3nt: TGTGCCAGTAGGGCTAGCAATCAGCCCCAGCATTTT

j_gene: TRBJ2-3
d_gene: TRBD2
v_gene: TRBV4-1
CDR3aa: CASSLWTSGGTDTQYF
CDR3nt: TGCGCCAGCAGCCTTTGGACTAGCGGAGGCACAGATACGCAGTATTTT

j_gene: TRBJ2-3
d_gene: .
v_gene: TRBV6-4
CDR3aa: CASSNDGTDTDTQYF
CDR3nt: TGTGCCAGCAGTAACGACGGGACGGATACAGATACGCAGTATTTT

j_gene: TRBJ2-3
d_gene: TRBD2
v_gene: TRBV19
CDR3aa: CASTSGGAGTDTQYF
CDR3nt: TGTGCCAGTACCTCCGGGGGGGCGGGAACTGATACGCAGTATTTT

j_gene: TRBJ2-1
d_gene: TRBD2
v_gene: TRBV7-9
CDR3aa: CASSRGTSGRTGNEQFF
CDR3nt: TGTGCCAGCAGTCGTGGGACTAGCGGACGTACTGGAAATGAGCAGTTCTTC

j_gene: TRBJ1-5
d_gene: .
v_gene: TRBV7-8
CDR3aa: CASSATQGLLNQPQHF
CDR3nt: TGTGCCAGCAGCGCGACGCAGGGCCTCCTCAATCAGCCCCAGCATTTT

j_gene: TRBJ1-1
d_gene: .
v_gene: TRBV7-9
CDR3aa: CASSLNTEAFF
CDR3nt: TGTGCCAGCAGCTTAAACACTGAAGCTTTCTTT

j_gene: TRBJ2-1
d_gene: TRBD2
v_gene: TRBV28
CDR3aa: CASSPGLAGGPQQFF
CDR3nt: TGTGCCAGCAGTCCGGGACTAGCGGGAGGGCCACAGCAGTTCTTC